What follows are 8 T cell receptor beta chains derived from one specimen sequenced in a study of early T cells in non-severe SARS-CoV-2 infection. TCRdb recomputed calls from the 5' RACE reads with MiXCR, one row per CDR3 protein. The data contain 75,000 to 80,000 distinct CDR3 sequences, roughly 16% of them singletons. The sample comprised whole blood. The receptor source for this set is an adult who was a healthcare worker with PCR-confirmed SARS-CoV-2 infection or an uninfected control (not recorded which).

This clonotype was counted a few times. The chain employs TRBV28 and TRBJ2-5; the D gene is possibly TRBD2 (6 bases). This CDR3 region has 14 residues. The ends were cut back, 5 bases at V and 3 bases at J, with 13 bases in the middle. Germline V gives CDR1 MDHEN, CDR2 SYDVKM. The CDR3 protein is CASSPIGGKETQYF. The CDR3 bases are TGTGCCAGCAGTCCGATTGGGGGGAAAGAGACCCAGTACTTC.

This clonotype was counted ten times or more. The chain links TRBV4-2 to TRBJ1-2; D is perhaps TRBD1 (5 bases). Looked up from germline, CDR1 is LGHNA and CDR2 is YNFKEQ. V lost 0 bases and J 8 bases, leaving 19 bases between the germline ends. The CDR3 runs 16 residues. The CDR3 region is CASSQDSRQPFWGYTF. The CDR3 nucleotides read TGTGCCAGCAGCCAAGATTCGAGACAGCCCTTCTGGGGCTACACCTTC.

In this sample, this clonotype turned up a few times. This chain uses TRBV29-1 with TRBJ2-3; TRBD2 is a possible D gene (6 bases). The CDR3 consists of 14 residues. Per germline, CDR1 SQVTM and CDR2 ANQGSEA. V dropped 3 bases and J dropped 4 bases, with 14 bases sitting between them. The CDR3 DNA sequence: TGCAGCGTTGAGGCAGGTATAGCGGCAGATACGCAGTATTTT. It codes for CSVEAGIAADTQYF.

This clonotype appeared a few times. This sequence joins TRBV6-5 and TRBJ2-1, with D tentatively TRBD1 or TRBD2 (5 bases each). Trimming pared 3 bases from V and 2 bases from J, leaving 8 bases between. This CDR3 has 14 residues. Per germline, CDR1 MNHEY and CDR2 SVGAGI. This chain's CDR3 is CASSYRDPYNEQFF. In DNA, the CDR3 is TGTGCCAGCAGTTATAGGGACCCCTACAATGAGCAGTTCTTC.

The table lists this clonotype with a few counts. The chain has TRBV10-3 and TRBJ1-2, with TRBD1 matching over 10 bases. CDR3 length: 12 residues. The germline gives CDR1 ENHRY, CDR2 SYGVKD. The J segment lost 6 bases and the V segment lost 10 bases, leaving 5 bases of the junction unmatched. The CDR3 region has the DNA TGTGCCACCTCTGGGACAGGGGATGGCTACACCTTC. It specifies CATSGTGDGYTF.

The rearrangement uses TRBV11-2 and TRBJ2-3; D is unclear. Germline V lookup: CDR1 SGHAT, CDR2 FQNNGV. The CDR3 runs 14 residues. Between the trimmed V and J ends, which lost 1 base and 0 bases, there was a span of 5 bases. CDR3 residues: CASSLARSTDTQYF. CDR3 nucleotide sequence: TGTGCCAGCAGCTTAGCCAGAAGCACAGATACGCAGTATTTT.

This clonotype turned up a few times. The J gene is TRBJ2-1, the V gene TRBV5-4; D gene uncertain. Germline values: CDR1 SGHNT, CDR2 YYREEE (reference sequence). The CDR3 totals 16 residues. V dropped 2 bases and J dropped 0 bases, with 12 bases sitting between them. CDR3 protein: CASSLNLLSSYNEQFF. CDR3 sequence (DNA): TGTGCCAGCAGCTTAAATCTATTGAGCTCCTACAATGAGCAGTTCTTC.

Ten or more counts support this clonotype. This chain uses TRBV27 with TRBJ2-3, with no clear D. Germline V gene data show CDR1 as MNHEY and CDR2 as SMNVEV (reference sequence). The V and J ends lost 2 bases and 2 bases respectively, with 5 bases between them. CDR3 length equals 13 residues. CDR3 sequence reads: CASSLLPTDTQYF. In DNA form, the CDR3 reads TGTGCCAGCAGTTTACTTCCCACAGATACGCAGTATTTT.